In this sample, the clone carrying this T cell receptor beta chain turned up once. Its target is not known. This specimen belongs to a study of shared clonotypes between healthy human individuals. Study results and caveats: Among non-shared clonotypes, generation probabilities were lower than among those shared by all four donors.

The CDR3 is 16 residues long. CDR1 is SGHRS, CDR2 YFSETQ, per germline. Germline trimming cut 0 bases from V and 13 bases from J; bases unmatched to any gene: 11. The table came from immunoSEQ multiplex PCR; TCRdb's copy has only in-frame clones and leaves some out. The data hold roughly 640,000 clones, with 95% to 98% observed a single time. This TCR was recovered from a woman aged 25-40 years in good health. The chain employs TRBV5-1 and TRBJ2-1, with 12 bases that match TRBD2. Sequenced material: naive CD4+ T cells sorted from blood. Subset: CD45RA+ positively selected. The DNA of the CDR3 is TGCGCCAGCAGCTTGGCGAGACTAGCGGGAGTTGGGGTTCAGTTCTTC. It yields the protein CASSLARLAGVGVQFF.